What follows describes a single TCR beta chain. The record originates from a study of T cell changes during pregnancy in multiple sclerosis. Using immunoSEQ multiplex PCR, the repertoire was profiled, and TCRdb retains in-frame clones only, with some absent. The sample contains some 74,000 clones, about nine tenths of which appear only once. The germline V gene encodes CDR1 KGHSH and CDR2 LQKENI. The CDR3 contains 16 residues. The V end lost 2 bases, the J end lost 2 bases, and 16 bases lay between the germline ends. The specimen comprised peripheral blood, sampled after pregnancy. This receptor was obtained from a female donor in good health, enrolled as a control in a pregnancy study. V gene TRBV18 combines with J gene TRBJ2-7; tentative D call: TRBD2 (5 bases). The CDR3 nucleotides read TGTGCCAGCTCACCAAACACCGGGATTCGGACCTACGAGCAGTACTTC. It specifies CASSPNTGIRTYEQYF.